These 19 T cell receptor beta chains were all obtained from the same sample, sequenced in a study of blood T cell repertoires in COVID-19. Method: immunoSEQ multiplex PCR; TCRdb's copy keeps in-frame clones and lacks some. The top ten clones hold just under 2% of a sample with roughly 100,000 clones, 65% to 85% of them seen once. Sequences were obtained from peripheral blood. Source of these receptors: a man in his 70s with active or convalescent COVID-19.

The chain combines TRBV28 with TRBJ1-4; 7 bases map to TRBD1. Germline CDR1 and CDR2: MDHEN and SYDVKM. The CDR3 spans 15 residues. V lost 6 bases to trimming and J lost 6 bases; unmatched junction nucleotides: 10. The CDR3: CASSPLGTAHEKLFF. Written as DNA, the CDR3 is TGTGCCAGCAGCCCCCTCGGGACAGCGCATGAAAAACTGTTTTTT.

The rearrangement uses TRBV6-1 and TRBJ1-3; a possible D gene is TRBD1 (5 bases). Germline V gene lookup returns CDR1 MNHNS and CDR2 SASEGT. This CDR3 region has 16 residues. V lost 1 base and J lost 4, with 14 bases in between. This chain's CDR3 is CASSEGLLTAGNTIYF. The CDR3 nucleotides are TGTGCCAGCAGTGAAGGTCTTCTGACAGCAGGAAACACCATATATTTT.

This rearrangement joins TRBV7-3 to TRBJ2-7, with 8 bases fitting TRBD2. CDR1 and CDR2 (germline): SGHTA, FQGTGA. J was trimmed by 11 bases and V by 1 base; bases with no gene match: 7. The length of the CDR3 is 13 residues. CDR3 residues: CASSLIERGPKYF. The CDR3 nucleotides read TGTGCCAGCAGCTTAATAGAGCGGGGGCCGAAGTACTTC. Full variable domain (rest looked up from reference TRBV7-3 and TRBJ2-7): GAGVSQTPSNKVTEKGKYVELRCDPISGHTALYWYRQSLGQGPEFLIYFQGTGAADDSGLPNDRFFAVRPEGSVSTLKIQRTERGDSAVYLCASSLIERGPKYFGPGTRLTVT.

V is TRBV4-3 and J is TRBJ1-5; 10 positions agree with TRBD1. Germline lookup yields CDR1 LGHNA and CDR2 YSLEER. V was clipped by 2 bases and J by 6 bases; unmatched bases: 13. The length of the CDR3 is 18 residues. CDR3 bases: TGCGCCAGCAGCCAACTGCTTCCGGGACAGGGGATGGGTCAGCCCCAGCATTTT. It translates to CASSQLLPGQGMGQPQHF.

This sequence joins TRBV11-2 and TRBJ2-7; D is perhaps TRBD1 (6 bases). CDR3 length equals 14 residues. The germline V gene has CDR1 SGHAT and CDR2 FQNNGV. V lost 5 bases and J lost 7, with 18 bases in between. The CDR3 loop is CASSPRQAREEQYF. The DNA for the CDR3 is TGTGCCAGCAGCCCGCGACAGGCCAGGGAAGAGCAGTACTTC.

J is TRBJ1-1 and V is TRBV29-1; perhaps TRBD1 as D (5 bases). CDR1 is SQVTM and CDR2 is ANQGSEA in the germline V gene. CDR3 size: 13 residues. The V and J ends lost 6 bases and 4 bases respectively, with 15 bases between them. The CDR3 bases are TGCAGCGTACTGAAGGGGTTAGGCACTGAAGCTTTCTTT. Protein sequence: CSVLKGLGTEAFF.

The rearrangement joins TRBV28 to TRBJ2-7; the match to TRBD1 covers 10 bases. The V gene's germline CDR1 is MDHEN and CDR2 SYDVKM. The J segment lost 6 bases and the V segment lost 5 bases, leaving 7 bases of the junction unmatched. CDR3 length: 14 amino acids. The CDR3 reads CASSVTGGLPEQYF. The DNA of the CDR3 is TGTGCCAGCAGTGTGACAGGGGGCCTACCCGAGCAGTACTTC.

The chain is built from TRBV5-1 and TRBJ1-4, with 7 bases matching TRBD1. The CDR3 is made up of 15 amino acids. Trimming took 1 base from V and 3 from J; bases not matched to a gene: 3. CDR1 and CDR2 from the germline V gene are SGHRS and YFSETQ. The CDR3 DNA sequence: TGCGCCAGCAGCTTGCTAGGACAGGCTAATGAAAAACTGTTTTTT. It encodes CASSLLGQANEKLFF.

The chain joins TRBV24-1 to TRBJ2-7; 10 nucleotides agree with TRBD1. CDR1 and CDR2 (germline): KGHDR, SFDVKD. V gave up 4 bases and J gave up 3 bases; unmatched junction bases: 5. The CDR3 runs 15 residues. The CDR3 nucleotides are TGTGCCACCAGTGACGGGACAGGGGATGGCTACGAGCAGTACTTC. Translated, it gives CATSDGTGDGYEQYF.

The gene calls are TRBV18 and TRBJ2-7; D remains unclear. The V and J ends lost 5 bases and 0 bases respectively, with 14 bases between them. The CDR3 is 15 amino acids. Germline V gene sequence: CDR1 KGHSH, CDR2 LQKENI. CDR3: CASSSLTSSSYEQYF. The CDR3 DNA reads TGTGCCAGCTCAAGCTTAACTTCAAGCTCCTACGAGCAGTACTTC.

V is TRBV7-8 and J is TRBJ2-7, with D unclear. From germline, CDR1 is SGHVS and CDR2 FQNEAQ. CDR3 length: 13 amino acids. The ends were cut back, 1 base at V and 2 bases at J, with 6 bases in the middle. CDR3 in amino acids: CASSLVDTYEQYF. CDR3 nucleotides: TGTGCCAGCAGCTTAGTAGATACCTACGAGCAGTACTTC.

CDR3 sequence (DNA): TGTGCCAGCAGTTTGGCAGGGGTTGGAAACACCATATATTTT. It specifies CASSLAGVGNTIYF. This chain links TRBV28 with TRBJ1-3; D might be TRBD1 (6 bases). Germline V gene data show CDR1 as MDHEN and CDR2 as SYDVKM. V lost 3 bases and J 3 bases, leaving 9 bases between the germline ends. This CDR3 is built from 14 residues.

This chain joins TRBV30 and TRBJ2-5, with D uncertain. CDR3 length equals 17 residues. CDR1 and CDR2 from the germline V gene are GTSNPN and SVGIG (reference sequence). V gave up 0 bases and J gave up 7 bases, with 24 bases separating them. The DNA for the CDR3 is TGTGCCTGGAGTGTATGGCCCACTACAAGTTCCTCCGGGACCCAGTACTTC. Translated: CAWSVWPTTSSSGTQYF.

The chain combines TRBV9 with TRBJ1-6; D not resolved. Trimming removed 5 bases at V and 13 bases at J, with 13 bases between. Germline V CDR1 and CDR2: SGDLS, YYNGEE. CDR3 length: 12 amino acids. For the CDR3, the DNA is TGTGCCAGCAGTCAAGAGCGATCGCCCCTCCACTTT. It specifies CASSQERSPLHF.

The chain combines TRBV9 with TRBJ2-2, with TRBD2 matching over 7 bases. Per the germline V gene, CDR1 is SGDLS and CDR2 is YYNGEE. The CDR3 consists of 18 residues. J was trimmed by 4 bases and V by 1 base; bases with no gene match: 13. The CDR3: CASSVRPFGGSGTGELFF. The CDR3, as DNA: TGTGCCAGCAGCGTACGTCCCTTCGGGGGGTCGGGCACCGGGGAGCTGTTTTTT.

This clone was observed a few times. The chain is built from TRBV7-2 and TRBJ1-6, with 7 positions matching TRBD1. Germline V gives CDR1 SGHTA, CDR2 FQGNSA. This CDR3 is built from 15 residues. Trimming at V came to 1 base and at J to 7 bases, leaving 4 bases not matched to a gene. The chain's CDR3 is CASSLEGQINSPLHF. The CDR3 DNA follows: TGTGCCAGCAGCTTAGAGGGACAGATCAATTCACCCCTCCACTTT.

The chain employs TRBV6-5 and TRBJ2-6; D gene unclear. V lost 7 bases and J 3 bases, leaving 7 bases between the germline ends. The germline V gene has CDR1 MNHEY and CDR2 SVGAGI. This CDR3 region has 13 residues. The CDR3 is CASTLLGANVLTF. In DNA form, the CDR3 reads TGTGCCAGCACACTCCTTGGGGCCAACGTCCTGACTTTC.

V gene TRBV3-1 (or the pseudogene TRBV3-2) combines with J gene TRBJ1-1; 7 bases line up with TRBD1. The germline V gene has CDR1 LGHDT and CDR2 YNNKEL (reference sequence). There are 15 residues in the CDR3. Unmatched junction bases numbered 3, after V lost 1 base and J lost 1 base. The CDR3 sequence is CASSQGTGANTEAFF. CDR3 nucleotides: TGTGCCAGCAGCCAAGGTACAGGGGCGAACACTGAAGCTTTCTTT.

The chain is built from TRBV9 and TRBJ2-1; 9 nucleotides line up with TRBD1. The CDR3 is 15 amino acids. Trimming took 4 bases from V and 2 from J; bases not matched to a gene: 4. Germline loops: CDR1 SGDLS, CDR2 YYNGEE. CDR3 residues: CASSRTGDTYNEQFF. As DNA, the CDR3 is TGTGCCAGCAGCCGGACAGGGGACACCTACAATGAGCAGTTCTTC.